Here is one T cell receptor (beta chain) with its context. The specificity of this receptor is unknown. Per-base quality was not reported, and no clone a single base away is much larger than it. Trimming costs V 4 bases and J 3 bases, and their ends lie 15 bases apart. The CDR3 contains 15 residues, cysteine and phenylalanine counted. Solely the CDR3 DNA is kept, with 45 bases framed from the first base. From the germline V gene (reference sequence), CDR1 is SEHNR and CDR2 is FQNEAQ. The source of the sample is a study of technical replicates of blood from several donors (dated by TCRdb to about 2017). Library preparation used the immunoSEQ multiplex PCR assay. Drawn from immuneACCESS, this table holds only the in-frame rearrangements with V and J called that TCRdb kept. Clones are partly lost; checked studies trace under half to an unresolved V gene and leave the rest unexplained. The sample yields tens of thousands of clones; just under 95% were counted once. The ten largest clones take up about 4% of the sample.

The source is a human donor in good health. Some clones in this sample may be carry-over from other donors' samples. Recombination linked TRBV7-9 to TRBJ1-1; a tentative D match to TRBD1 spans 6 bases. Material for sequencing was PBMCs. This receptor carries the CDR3 CASSYSRGGYTEAFF. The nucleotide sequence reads TGTGCCAGCAGCTACTCAAGAGGGGGATACACTGAAGCTTTCTTT.